Given below is one T cell receptor beta chain in context. Other DNA variants within this sample encode the same CDR3. The data originate from a study of PD-L1 blockade in urothelial cancer. Study-level background: In terms of prior chemotherapy, patients had received 0 to 3 regimens. Samples taken from tumors held T cells that numbered about 1,500 at the median.

The V end lost 2 bases, the J end lost 1 base, and 9 bases lay between the germline ends. CDR3 length: 15 residues. Germline loops: CDR1 KGHSH, CDR2 LQKENI. Assay used: immunoSEQ multiplex PCR; TCRdb lists only in-frame clones, some missing. The sample lists 35,000 to 45,000 clones, 35% to 40% seen once, with about 8.9% in the top ten. This clonotype was sampled from a man aged 55 to 69 with urothelial cancer. Sequencing used tumor tissue, obtained before atezolizumab (anti-PD-L1) treatment. The chain recombines TRBV18 with TRBJ1-5, with a tentative D call TRBD1 (5 bases). As DNA, the CDR3 is TGTGCCAGCTCACCAGGGACCGGGAGCAATCAGCCCCAGCATTTT. Translation gives CASSPGTGSNQPQHF.